This note documents a single T cell receptor beta chain sequence. Its specificity is not known. The sample comes from a study of identifying expanded T cells in peripheral blood. Trimming took 8 bases from V and 1 from J, leaving 9 bases between them. CDR3 length equals 13 residues. Germline V gives CDR1 SNHLY, CDR2 FYNNEI. Study-wide results and caveats: Two-week clone count variance significantly increased as total template count grew.

Libraries were prepared by immunoSEQ multiplex PCR; TCRdb keeps only in-frame clonotypes and omits some of them. The repertoire has more than 65,000 clones, 89% of them found once; the top ten carry around 2.7%. Sequencing was done on a sample of blood. The rearrangement links TRBV2 to TRBJ1-5; a possible D gene is TRBD1 (5 bases). The clonotype was recovered from a person between 18 and 75 years old in good health. The CDR3 bases are TGTGCCAGCCGGGACTCCAGCAATCAGCCCCAGCATTTT. Amino acids: CASRDSSNQPQHF.